Below are 27 T cell receptor beta chains sequenced from a single sample in a study of OX40 agonist ivuxolimab in advanced cancers. Libraries were constructed by the immunoSEQ multiplex PCR assay. This is the immuneACCESS table as TCRdb keeps it, with only in-frame sequences that have V and J called. A part of the clones is gone; compared with another copy, unresolved V genes explain less than half, and the rest is unexplained. Here the sample has some 50,000 clones; 85% to 90% occur a single time. About 5% of the sample belongs to the ten largest clones. The sample was CD4+ or CD8+ T cells sorted from blood, taken in a trial of the OX40 agonist ivuxolimab. The receptors shown here come from an adult with an advanced solid tumor such as melanoma, head and neck, liver or kidney cancer.

The rearrangement links TRBV7-2 to TRBJ2-5; D is unresolved. Between the trimmed V and J ends, which lost 0 bases and 5 bases, there was a span of 16 bases. The CDR3 is 16 residues long. Germline values: CDR1 SGHTA, CDR2 FQGNSA. The CDR3 loop reads CASSLAGPSAWETQYF. The CDR3 region has the DNA TGTGCCAGCAGCTTAGCAGGTCCGAGTGCGTGGGAGACCCAGTACTTC.

This chain links TRBV4-2 with TRBJ2-3; no clear D. Germline V gives CDR1 LGHNA, CDR2 YNFKEQ. The length of the CDR3 is 12 residues. Trimming took 3 bases from V and 6 from J, leaving 7 bases between them. The CDR3 spells CASSQDVDTQYF. CDR3 sequence (DNA): TGTGCCAGCAGCCAGGACGTGGATACGCAGTATTTT.

The rearrangement joins TRBV29-1 to TRBJ2-7, with 7 bases identical to TRBD1. Germline V gene data show CDR1 as SQVTM and CDR2 as ANQGSEA. Trimming took 2 bases from V and 3 from J; bases not matched to a gene: 4. The CDR3 runs 13 residues. The CDR3 coding sequence is TGCAGCGTTGAACCCCGACAGGGCTACGAGCAGTACTTC. Translating gives CSVEPRQGYEQYF.

V and J are TRBV19 and TRBJ1-4; the D gene is possibly TRBD1 (6 bases). The ends were cut back, 6 bases at V and 5 bases at J, with 13 bases in the middle. The germline V gene encodes CDR1 LNHDA and CDR2 SQIVND (reference sequence). The length of the CDR3 is 14 residues. The CDR3, as DNA: TGTGCCAGTAGACCGGGACATCCAAATGAAAAACTGTTTTTT. Its translation is CASRPGHPNEKLFF.

The chain couples TRBV27 to TRBJ2-2, with 8 bases aligning to TRBD2. Germline loops: CDR1 MNHEY, CDR2 SMNVEV (reference sequence). The J segment lost 6 bases and the V segment lost 7 bases, leaving 7 bases of the junction unmatched. CDR3 size: 14 residues. Here the CDR3 DNA reads TGTGCCAGCACAAGGCGGGAGGCGGCCGGGGAGCTGTTTTTT. Its translation is CASTRREAAGELFF.

This clone is medium-sized within its sample. The chain uses TRBV2 and TRBJ1-1, with 7 bases lining up with TRBD1. Losses at the gene ends were 6 bases for V and 5 bases for J; bases not matched to a gene: 3. CDR3 length: 12 residues. Germline V gene data show CDR1 as SNHLY and CDR2 as FYNNEI. As DNA, the CDR3 is TGTGCCAGCAGCAGGGGGAGGACTGAAGCTTTCTTT. It encodes CASSRGRTEAFF.

About this clone: The sample holds other DNA sequences that translate to the same CDR3. DNA for the CDR3: TGTGCCAGCAGCAGGACAGGGAGCACAGATACGCAGTATTTT. Translation: CASSRTGSTDTQYF. This chain uses TRBV4-2 with TRBJ2-3, with 8 bases identical to TRBD1. The CDR3 loop spans 14 amino acids. V was clipped by 5 bases and J by 0 bases; unmatched bases: 1. Germline values: CDR1 LGHNA, CDR2 YNFKEQ.

The genes are TRBV19 and TRBJ2-1; 7 nucleotides align to TRBD2. This CDR3 spans 13 amino acids. V trimming: 7 bases; J trimming: 9 bases; junction bases outside the gene matches: 9. Per germline, CDR1 LNHDA and CDR2 SQIVND (reference sequence). In DNA form, the CDR3 reads TGTGCCAGTACCAACTGGGGAGGGACTGAGCAGTTCTTC. This translates into CASTNWGGTEQFF.

CDR3 DNA: TGTGCCAGCAGCTCTACAGAAGCTTTCTTT. Its translation: CASSSTEAFF. The gene calls are TRBV28 and TRBJ1-1; D unresolved. Germline-derived CDR1 and CDR2 are MDHEN and SYDVKM. The CDR3 runs to 10 residues. V was clipped by 6 bases and J by 8 bases, with 7 bases between them.

This chain uses TRBV6-6 with TRBJ1-1; tentative D call: TRBD1 (6 bases). CDR1 is MNHNY, CDR2 SVGAGI, per germline (reference sequence). Trimming removed 6 bases from V and 6 bases from J, with 11 bases in between. The CDR3 loop spans 12 amino acids. For the CDR3, the DNA is TGTGCCAGCAGGACGGGGGCGGCTGAAGCTTTCTTT. Its protein product is CASRTGAAEAFF.

The chain joins TRBV28 to TRBJ2-7, with D possibly matching TRBD2 (5 bases). The CDR3 length is 15 residues. V lost 3 bases to trimming and J lost 1 base, with 13 bases between them. Germline assignment: CDR1 MDHEN and CDR2 SYDVKM. The CDR3 loop reads CASSFWSGASYEQYF. In nucleotides, the CDR3 is TGTGCCAGCAGTTTTTGGAGCGGAGCATCCTACGAGCAGTACTTC.

The chain carries TRBV6-5 and TRBJ1-2; D possibly corresponds to TRBD1 (5 bases). Germline CDR1 is MNHEY and CDR2 is SVGAGI. V lost 4 bases and J 6 bases, leaving 12 bases between the germline ends. The CDR3 contains 13 residues. CDR3 amino acids: CASSFRQRDGYTF. In nucleotides, the CDR3 is TGTGCCAGCAGTTTCCGACAGAGAGATGGCTACACCTTC.

This sequence joins TRBV7-3 and TRBJ2-1; maybe TRBD2 (6 bases). The CDR3 is 21 residues long. Trimming stripped 3 bases from V and 5 bases from J, with 32 bases between. In germline, CDR1 is SGHTA, CDR2 FQGTGA. Written as DNA, the CDR3 is TGTGCCAGCAGCTTGACTGGGGCCCTAGCGCTCGACGGGAAAAAAAACAATGAGCAGTTCTTC. It specifies CASSLTGALALDGKKNNEQFF. The variable domain in full, completed from reference TRBV7-3 and TRBJ2-1, reads GAGVSQTPSNKVTEKGKYVELRCDPISGHTALYWYRQSLGQGPEFLIYFQGTGAADDSGLPNDRFFAVRPEGSVSTLKIQRTERGDSAVYLCASSLTGALALDGKKNNEQFFGPGTRLTVL.

V usage is TRBV28 and J usage is TRBJ1-1; a possible D gene is TRBD1 (5 bases). Germline V lookup: CDR1 MDHEN, CDR2 SYDVKM. V was clipped by 5 bases and J by 5 bases, with 12 bases between them. CDR3 size: 13 residues. Here the CDR3 DNA reads TGTGCCAGCAGTCCCGGGGGGGGAACTGAAGCTTTCTTT. This gives the protein CASSPGGGTEAFF.

The V call is TRBV19, the J call TRBJ2-3; the D call may be TRBD1 or TRBD2 (5 bases each). The CDR3 is 15 residues long. The germline V gene encodes CDR1 LNHDA and CDR2 SQIVND (reference sequence). Trimming pared 7 bases from V and 0 bases from J, leaving 14 bases between. The CDR3 spells CASKNRGPSTDTQYF. DNA for the CDR3: TGTGCCAGTAAAAATCGGGGACCCAGCACAGATACGCAGTATTTT.

The chain has TRBV7-2 and TRBJ2-5; 12 bases align to TRBD2. Germline values: CDR1 SGHTA, CDR2 FQGNSA. The CDR3 has 15 amino acids. V shed 0 bases, J shed 4 bases, and the junction held 0 bases outside the gene matches. The CDR3 sequence: CASSLAGLAGETQYF. The CDR3 DNA reads TGTGCCAGCAGCTTAGCGGGACTAGCGGGAGAGACCCAGTACTTC.

This clone was counted a single time. One end of the junction does not line up with germline, which may come from a read error. The gene calls are TRBV25-1 and TRBJ2-7; tentatively, D is TRBD1 or TRBD2 (5 bases each). This CDR3 is built from 16 residues. The germline V gene has CDR1 MGHDK and CDR2 SYGVNS. The chain's CDR3 is CASSESGAGSSYEQYF. The CDR3 DNA is TGTGCCAGCAGCGAATCTGGGGCGGGTAGCTCCTACGAGCAGTACTTC.

The rearrangement links TRBV5-1 to TRBJ2-3; possible D gene TRBD2, 5 bases. Trimming shortened V by 2 bases and J by 5 bases, and 6 bases separated the two germline ends. The germline V gene has CDR1 SGHRS and CDR2 YFSETQ. This CDR3 is 12 amino acids long. The CDR3 DNA sequence: TGCGCCAGCAGCTTTGAGGGAGATACGCAGTATTTT. It specifies CASSFEGDTQYF.

V is TRBV7-9 and J is TRBJ2-3; 7 positions match TRBD2. With V trimmed by 3 bases and J by 2 bases, 8 bases remained unmatched. The CDR3 extends over 16 amino acids. Germline loops: CDR1 SEHNR, CDR2 FQNEAQ (reference sequence). Here the CDR3 DNA reads TGTGCCAGCAGCTTGGGAGGGGTTCCTCTCACAGATACGCAGTATTTT. Translated: CASSLGGVPLTDTQYF. The full variable domain, completed using reference TRBV7-9 and TRBJ2-3, is DTGVSQNPRHKITKRGQNVTFRCDPISEHNRLYWYRQTLGQGPEFLTYFQNEAQLEKSRLLSDRFSAERPKGSFSTLEIQRTEQGDSAMYLCASSLGGVPLTDTQYFGPGTRLTVL.

This clone came up a few times. The rearrangement uses TRBV5-8 and TRBJ2-3; D is perhaps TRBD1 (6 bases). CDR3 length equals 16 residues. Germline values: CDR1 SGHTS, CDR2 YDEGEE. Trimming stripped 3 bases from V and 2 bases from J, with 16 bases between. The CDR3 DNA reads as TGTGCCAGCAGCTGGGGGCAGAACGGGATCACAGATACGCAGTATTTT. It codes for CASSWGQNGITDTQYF.

J is TRBJ2-5 and V is TRBV7-3, with TRBD2 matching over 9 bases. Matching the DNA end better, TRBJ2-7 makes the J call doubtful. CDR1 is SGHTA and CDR2 is FQGTGA in the germline V gene. This CDR3 has 16 residues. The CDR3 reads CASSLSPLAGSYEQYF. Written as DNA, the CDR3 is TGTGCCAGCAGCTTATCCCCACTAGCGGGCTCCTACGAGCAGTACTTC.

The V and J genes are TRBV11-3 and TRBJ2-7, with 7 positions matching TRBD2. There are 13 residues in the CDR3. Germline V CDR1 and CDR2: SGHNT, YENEEA. The V and J ends lost 5 bases and 0 bases, in that order; junction bases with no gene match: 1. The CDR3, as DNA: TGTGCCAGCAGCCGGACTAGCTCCTACGAGCAGTACTTC. Its protein product is CASSRTSSYEQYF.

The chain employs TRBV9 and TRBJ1-5, with a weak D call TRBD1 (5 bases). CDR3 length equals 14 residues. The germline gives CDR1 SGDLS, CDR2 YYNGEE. Trimming removed 0 bases from V and 1 base from J, with 5 bases in between. The CDR3 DNA reads TGTGCCAGCAGCGTAGGGGGCAGCAATCAGCCCCAGCATTTT. This codes for CASSVGGSNQPQHF.

A few counts support this clone. This rearrangement joins TRBV9 to TRBJ2-7; no clear D gene. Looked up from germline, CDR1 is SGDLS and CDR2 is YYNGEE. V dropped 0 bases and J dropped 3 bases, with 13 bases sitting between them. The CDR3 is 15 residues long. CDR3 DNA sequence: TGTGCCAGCAGCGTAGGCCCAGACGAAGTCTACGAGCAGTACTTC. This gives the protein CASSVGPDEVYEQYF.

V is TRBV7-2 and J is TRBJ1-5; 7 bases align to TRBD1. The CDR3 has 15 residues. CDR1 is SGHTA, CDR2 FQGNSA, per germline. The ends lost 1 base at V and 4 bases at J; junction bases unmatched: 4. CDR3 sequence reads: CASSLDRDRNQPQHF. The DNA of the CDR3 is TGTGCCAGCAGCTTAGACCGGGACAGAAATCAGCCCCAGCATTTT. Full variable domain (rest looked up from reference TRBV7-2 and TRBJ1-5): GAGVSQSPSNKVTEKGKDVELRCDPISGHTALYWYRQSLGQGLEFLIYFQGNSAPDKSGLPSDRFSAERTGGSVSTLTIQRTQQEDSAVYLCASSLDRDRNQPQHFGDGTRLSIL.

The V gene is TRBV29-1, the J gene TRBJ1-3, with TRBD1 as a possible D gene (5 bases). The V end was cut by 4 bases, the J end by 2 bases, with 6 bases between. CDR3 length equals 12 residues. Germline CDR1 is SQVTM and CDR2 is ANQGSEA. The CDR3 nucleotides read TGCAGCGTTGTGGGGGCTGGAAACACCATATATTTT. This translates into CSVVGAGNTIYF.

The chain recombines TRBV10-3 with TRBJ1-2; TRBD1 is a possible D gene (5 bases). V was trimmed by 2 bases and J by 8 bases, leaving 18 bases between them. Germline-derived CDR1 and CDR2 are ENHRY and SYGVKD. The CDR3 spans 15 residues. The CDR3 DNA follows: TGTGCCATCAGTGAGCCAGACGGGGGGAGGCGCGGCTACACCTTC. Translating gives CAISEPDGGRRGYTF.